The source of this T cell receptor beta chain is a study of cytomegalovirus exposure and HLA in healthy donors. The CDR3 loop spans 14 amino acids. CDR1 SGDLS and CDR2 YYNGEE come from the germline V gene. V was clipped by 4 bases and J by 5 bases, with 16 bases between them. PCR was performed using 60 Vbeta and 13 Jbeta primers. Generated by immunoSEQ multiplex PCR, the TCRdb table keeps only in-frame clones and is missing some. The sample has 140,000 or so clones, 70% to 85% seen once. V is TRBV9 and J is TRBJ2-7; TRBD1 is a possible D gene (6 bases). Sequencing used PBMCs. The source of this sequence is an older woman in good health and CMV-seropositive. CDR3 in DNA: TGTGCCAGCAGCTCAGGGACAACCTGGGACGAGCAGTACTTC. It codes for CASSSGTTWDEQYF.